Shown below are 18 T cell receptor beta chains from a single sample sequenced in a study of brain T cells in children with intractable seizures. Profiled with immunoSEQ multiplex PCR; TCRdb holds only in-frame clones, not every one. The data show tens of thousands of clones, 94% seen once. Sequences were derived from peripheral blood, sampled at surgery. The origin of the receptors is a boy between 10 and 17 years old with focal cortical dysplasia and intractable seizures.

This chain links TRBV5-4 with TRBJ2-5; no clear D. The germline CDR1 and CDR2 sequences are SGHNT and YYREEE (reference sequence). The CDR3 extends over 12 amino acids. V shed 5 bases and J shed 5 bases, with 10 bases lying between them. The CDR3 loop reads CASSSDRETQYF. CDR3 nucleotides: TGTGCCAGCAGTTCCGACCGGGAGACCCAGTACTTC.

This sequence joins TRBV6-5 and TRBJ1-2; 7 bases match TRBD1. V dropped 6 bases and J dropped 6; count of bases not matched to a gene: 10. The CDR3 has 14 amino acids. CDR1 is MNHEY, CDR2 SVGAGI, per germline. Here the CDR3 reads CASSRDSPRDGYTF. CDR3 nucleotides: TGTGCCAGCAGCAGGGACAGCCCTCGTGATGGCTACACCTTC.

This clone showed up just once. The chain combines TRBV24-1 with TRBJ2-3; D not resolved. This CDR3 comprises 14 residues. Germline V lookup: CDR1 KGHDR, CDR2 SFDVKD. Trimming shortened V by 5 bases and J by 6 bases, and 14 bases separated the two germline ends. The CDR3 coding sequence is TGTGCCACCAGTGCCCCCGACAAGGATGATACGCAGTATTTT. It specifies CATSAPDKDDTQYF.

The chain employs TRBV27 and TRBJ2-7, with D possibly TRBD1 on 5 matching bases. CDR3 length: 14 amino acids. V lost 8 bases, J lost 2 bases, and 16 bases lay in between. Germline loops: CDR1 MNHEY, CDR2 SMNVEV (reference sequence). The CDR3 reads CASPRTHHTYEQYF. Written as DNA, the CDR3 is TGTGCCAGCCCCAGGACACACCACACCTACGAGCAGTACTTC.

The chain couples TRBV4-1 to TRBJ2-5; maybe TRBD2 (5 bases). Germline assignment: CDR1 MGHRA and CDR2 YSYEKL. The CDR3 loop spans 14 amino acids. The V end was cut by 3 bases, the J end by 2 bases, with 10 bases between. The CDR3 bases are TGCGCCAGCAGCCATCCAGCGGTTCAAGAGACCCAGTACTTC. It codes for CASSHPAVQETQYF.

This sequence joins TRBV29-1 and TRBJ1-2; no definite D call. CDR1 and CDR2 from the germline V gene are SQVTM and ANQGSEA. The CDR3 runs 12 residues. V was clipped by 6 bases and J by 3 bases, with 11 bases between them. CDR3 sequence: CSVPGADYGYTF. The CDR3 DNA sequence: TGCAGCGTGCCGGGCGCGGACTATGGCTACACCTTC.

The chain uses TRBV5-1 and TRBJ1-1, with D maybe TRBD1 (5 bases). Deletions cut 4 bases from V and 1 base from J, with 17 bases between. Germline CDR1 is SGHRS and CDR2 is YFSETQ. The CDR3 runs to 16 residues. For the CDR3, the DNA is TGCGCCAGCAGCCGACCTGACAGTGCTGCGAACACTGAAGCTTTCTTT. Its protein is CASSRPDSAANTEAFF.

The V and J genes are TRBV19 and TRBJ2-1, with D perhaps assigned TRBD1 or TRBD2 (6 bases each). Trimming stripped 9 bases from V and 13 bases from J, with 16 bases between. Germline lookup yields CDR1 LNHDA and CDR2 SQIVND (reference sequence). CDR3 length equals 11 residues. The DNA of the CDR3 is TGTGCCAGCTCGCAGGGGAGGCGTCAGTTCTTC. Translation: CASSQGRRQFF.

This chain connects TRBV18 to TRBJ2-5; the D is unclear. Trimming took 1 base from V and 2 from J, leaving 8 bases between them. The V gene's germline CDR1 is KGHSH and CDR2 LQKENI. The CDR3 contains 14 residues. The CDR3 spells CASSPLVRQETQYF. CDR3 DNA: TGTGCCAGCTCACCACTTGTCAGGCAAGAGACCCAGTACTTC.

The CDR3 region has the DNA TGTGCCAGCAGCTTGCCCGGGGTTCACACCGGGGAGCTGTTTTTT. Its protein is CASSLPGVHTGELFF. The J gene is TRBJ2-2, the V gene TRBV5-6; D may be TRBD2 (5 bases). There are 15 residues in the CDR3. Germline CDR1 reads SGHDT; CDR2 reads YYEEEE. The V gene lost 1 base and the J gene lost 3 bases, with 10 bases spanning the gap.

The rearrangement uses TRBV3-1 (or the pseudogene TRBV3-2) and TRBJ1-2; perhaps TRBD1 as D (6 bases). Per the germline V gene, CDR1 is LGHDT and CDR2 is YNNKEL (reference sequence). Trimming removed 4 bases at V and 0 bases at J, with 15 bases between. The CDR3 consists of 16 residues. CDR3 in amino acids: CASSPQGGRSNYGYTF. CDR3 in DNA: TGTGCCAGCAGCCCACAAGGGGGGAGGTCTAACTATGGCTACACCTTC.

This clone was observed a handful of times. The V and J genes are TRBV6-5 and TRBJ2-7; D is unclear. Trimming removed 2 bases at V and 0 bases at J, with 8 bases between. The CDR3 length is 14 residues. The germline CDR1 and CDR2 sequences are MNHEY and SVGAGI. The CDR3 loop is CASSYTTSSYEQYF. The CDR3, as DNA: TGTGCCAGCAGTTACACAACGAGCTCCTACGAGCAGTACTTC.

V gene TRBV5-1 combines with J gene TRBJ2-2; 13 bases are shared with TRBD2. Germline CDR1 SGHRS, CDR2 YFSETQ. The CDR3 is 17 residues long. The V gene end was trimmed by 1 base and the J gene end by 4 bases; junction bases not matched to a gene: 4. The CDR3 DNA reads as TGCGCCAGCAGCTTGACTAGCGGGGGGGCCCGCACCGGGGAGCTGTTTTTT. It specifies CASSLTSGGARTGELFF.

About this clone: One end of the junction is discordant with germline, which a read error may explain. The chain is built from TRBV12-3 or TRBV12-4 and TRBJ2-5; TRBD2 matches 9 bases. CDR3 length: 13 residues. The CDR3 loop reads CASRLAGVETQYF. The CDR3 nucleotides are TGTGCCAGCAGGTTAGCGGGGGTGGAGACCCAGTACTTC.

The V call is TRBV6-1, the J call TRBJ1-3; D gene unclear. Trimming took off 2 bases at V and 0 bases at J, with 17 bases between the two ends. The CDR3 has 18 amino acids. Germline CDR1 MNHNS, CDR2 SASEGT. The CDR3 here is CASSESPMGGYSGNTIYF. The DNA for the CDR3 is TGTGCCAGCAGTGAATCCCCCATGGGAGGATACTCTGGAAACACCATATATTTT.

The V call is TRBV5-4, the J call TRBJ2-1, with D possibly being TRBD2 (7 bases). The CDR3 covers 15 residues. CDR1 SGHNT and CDR2 YYREEE come from the germline V gene (reference sequence). Trimming removed 1 base from V and 5 bases from J, with 13 bases in between. The CDR3 loop is CASSLWGGPNNEQFF. The CDR3 region has the DNA TGTGCCAGCAGCTTGTGGGGGGGCCCGAACAATGAGCAGTTCTTC.

This clone appeared a single time. The chain links TRBV7-8 to TRBJ2-7; weak D call: TRBD1 (6 bases). Germline V gives CDR1 SGHVS, CDR2 FQNEAQ. The ends were cut back, 5 bases at V and 1 base at J, with 15 bases in the middle. The CDR3 contains 15 residues. The DNA for the CDR3 is TGTGCCAGCAGCCCGAGTTTGGACAGTTCCTACGAGCAGTACTTC. Amino acid sequence: CASSPSLDSSYEQYF.

The J gene is TRBJ1-2, the V gene TRBV5-6; 10 bases are shared with TRBD1. CDR1 SGHDT and CDR2 YYEEEE come from the germline V gene. The CDR3 covers 13 residues. V was pared by 5 bases and J by 5 bases, with 3 bases of the junction left unmatched. CDR3 sequence (DNA): TGTGCCAGCAGGGGGACAGGGGAATATGGCTACACCTTC. Translation: CASRGTGEYGYTF.